This record covers a single T cell receptor (beta chain). Antigen: not known. This sample stems from a study of CD8 T cells in Susac syndrome. CDR3 length: 14 amino acids. Trimming cost V 7 bases and J 3 bases; bases outside gene matches: 8. Germline V CDR1 and CDR2: SGDLS, YYNGEE. A quantity of roughly 0.5 to 1 ug RNA underwent reverse transcription using random hexamers. With immunoSEQ multiplex PCR, TCR beta CDR3 was amplified across 54 Vbeta and 13 Jbeta. Each CDR3 protein gets one entry after TCRdb re-called the immunoSEQ multiplex PCR reads with MiXCR. There are roughly 150,000 distinct CDR3 sequences in the sample; roughly 94% occur only once, and about 0.094% lies in the top ten. General study results and limits: By the study's own acknowledgment, its TCR sequencing and HLA analysis included relatively few individuals.

CD8+ and CD4+ T cells circulating in blood were sequenced for TCR beta. CD8+ and CD4+ T cells were negatively isolated; TEMRA cells were FACS-enriched. The sequenced sample was CD4+ T cells from PBMCs. The rearrangement joins TRBV9 to TRBJ2-3; the match to TRBD1 covers 7 bases. The source is a human donor with multiple sclerosis. CDR3 amino acids: CASDPGTETDTQYF. The CDR3 DNA reads as TGTGCCAGCGACCCAGGGACAGAAACAGATACGCAGTATTTT.